This entry concerns a single TCR beta chain. This sample is part of a study of blood T cell repertoires in COVID-19. Overall study context: Nucleic acid was either cDNA or gDNA, and it came from T cells, B-cell-depleted T cells, or PBMCs.

The CDR3 contains 14 residues. Germline V lookup: CDR1 LGHNA, CDR2 YNFKEQ. Trimming took off 2 bases at V and 5 bases at J, with 10 bases between the two ends. Under the authors' procedure: Estimated nucleated cell counts came from reference gene primer amplification. Produced via immunoSEQ multiplex PCR; TCRdb's table is partial and in-frame only. V, J and clone size reflect that table, while D and trimming were determined from the DNA. Of nearly 300,000 clones listed, approximately 90% are singletons. V usage is TRBV4-2 and J usage is TRBJ1-5, with D possibly matching TRBD1 (5 bases). This receptor was taken from a woman aged 30 to 39 who had recovered from COVID-19. The specimen was peripheral blood. This CDR3 is CASSQLQGDQPQHF. The CDR3 nucleotides are TGTGCCAGCAGCCAACTTCAGGGTGATCAGCCCCAGCATTTT.